The subject of this entry is one T cell receptor (beta chain). No antigen is known for it. This sample stems from a study of T cell responses to AZD1222 COVID-19 vaccine. Study-level information: The analysis combined second doses at about 4 or about 12 weeks.

Study-level results: Repertoires in all cases were sampled only once the peak T cell response had passed. Following two doses of AZD1222, Spike-specific TCR breadth and depth rose. Clonal diversity was possibly underestimated, and white British individuals and females predominated among donors.

Repertoires were generated with immunoSEQ multiplex PCR, while TCRdb's copy carries only in-frame clones and drops some. The table lists some 97,000 clones, about 83% of them singletons. The sequence was collected from an adult in good health. The material sequenced was peripheral blood, taken on day 0 of AZD1222 vaccination.

The CDR3 DNA reads TGCGCCAGCAGCTTAGGGGAATCCACTCAGCCCCAGCATTTT. Its translation is CASSLGESTQPQHF. The V gene is TRBV5-1, the J gene TRBJ1-5; D is perhaps TRBD1 (5 bases). V dropped 2 bases and J dropped 6 bases, with 12 bases sitting between them. Germline CDR1 reads SGHRS; CDR2 reads YFSETQ. CDR3 length: 14 residues.